This T cell receptor beta chain stems from a study of blood T cells in healthy people across ages. Study-level results: Long-lived donors exceeded aged donors in naive CD4+ cells and diversity. Estimates based on one million T cells were treated as lower bounds.

Germline CDR1 DFQATT, CDR2 SNEGSKA (reference sequence). The CDR3 contains 13 residues. PCR was performed a second time for about 7 to 12 cycles using a sample-barcoded 5' primer and a J-beta primer mix. From the 5' RACE reads, TCRdb called clonotypes with MiXCR, one entry per CDR3 protein. The repertoire holds over 1,500,000 distinct CDR3 sequences, with about 39% as singletons. As for this clonotype: Its antigen remains unidentified.

The sequence was collected from a human donor in good health. Sequenced material: blood. The chain links TRBV20-1 to TRBJ2-7; 11 nucleotides line up with TRBD2. In DNA form, the CDR3 reads TGCAGCGCGGGACTAGCGGTCGACTACGAGCAGTACTTC. Its translation is CSAGLAVDYEQYF.